The 20 T cell receptor beta chains below were found in one sample sequenced in a study of human T cells and chemical hapten exposure. TCRdb reprocessed the RACE reads with MiXCR, giving one entry per CDR3 protein. The sample yields about 89,000 distinct CDR3 sequences, 11% seen once. Time point denoted: patch test 2, 6 weeks after DPC sensitization. The treatment here: therapeutic diphenylcyclopropenone sensitization with weekly scalp DPC. Sequences were derived from whole blood, sampled in connection with sensitization to the hapten diphenylcyclopropenone (DPC). These receptors all come from a middle-aged man with alopecia areata. Some clones in this sample may be carry-over from other donors' samples.

The chain employs TRBV15 and TRBJ2-5; D is undetermined. From germline, CDR1 is LNHNV and CDR2 YYDKDF (reference sequence). V gave up 0 bases and J gave up 1 base, with 9 bases separating them. This CDR3 spans 15 amino acids. CDR3 protein: CATSRDSGFQETQYF. The CDR3 DNA is TGTGCCACCAGCAGAGATTCAGGTTTCCAAGAGACCCAGTACTTC.

Only a few counts were recorded for this clonotype. The chain employs TRBV27 and TRBJ2-7; 7 positions agree with TRBD1. Germline CDR1 MNHEY, CDR2 SMNVEV (reference sequence). There are 16 residues in the CDR3. Losses at the gene ends were 5 bases for V and 6 bases for J; bases not matched to a gene: 16. In nucleotides, the CDR3 is TGTGCCAGCAGTACGAGAACGCCCCAGACAGGGAGCGAGCAGTACTTC. It yields the protein CASSTRTPQTGSEQYF.

The sample holds many counts of this clonotype. This chain joins TRBV29-1 and TRBJ1-1; D is undetermined. Trimming removed 1 base from V and 1 base from J, with 1 base in between. The germline CDR1 and CDR2 sequences are SQVTM and ANQGSEA. The CDR3 consists of 11 residues. CDR3 sequence reads: CSVEANTEAFF. The CDR3 region has the DNA TGCAGCGTTGAAGCGAACACTGAAGCTTTCTTT.

The chain joins TRBV6-2 or TRBV6-3 to TRBJ2-4, with 7 bases matching TRBD1. Germline V gene data show CDR1 as MNHEY and CDR2 as SVGEGT. This CDR3 contains 17 residues. J lost 7 bases, V lost 6 bases, and 18 bases had no gene match. CDR3 sequence: CASSLGGGGHTGNIQYF. The CDR3 coding sequence is TGTGCCAGCAGCCTAGGGGGCGGCGGGCACACCGGGAACATTCAGTACTTC.

This clonotype was seen only a few times. The genes are TRBV7-8 and TRBJ2-3, with no clear D. This CDR3 spans 13 amino acids. Germline V gene lookup returns CDR1 SGHVS and CDR2 FQNEAQ. V was cut by 11 bases and J by 4 bases, with 16 bases left in between. CDR3 sequence: CAGSYGISDTQYF. The CDR3 DNA reads as TGTGCCGGATCTTACGGAATCTCAGATACGCAGTATTTT.

This clonotype was seen a handful of times. This rearrangement joins TRBV5-5 to TRBJ1-2; 7 bases are shared with TRBD1. The CDR3 is made up of 14 amino acids. Trimming at V came to 2 bases and at J to 6 bases, leaving 7 bases not matched to a gene. CDR1 and CDR2 from the germline V gene are SGHKS and YYEKEE (reference sequence). The CDR3 protein is CASSLTGAPHGYTF. CDR3 sequence (DNA): TGTGCCAGCAGCTTAACAGGGGCCCCTCATGGCTACACCTTC. Using reference TRBV5-5 and TRBJ1-2 for the parts outside the CDR3, the full variable domain is DAGVTQSPTHLIKTRGQQVTLRCSPISGHKSVSWYQQVLGQGPQFIFQYYEKEERGRGNFPDRFSARQFPNYSSELNVNALLLGDSALYLCASSLTGAPHGYTFGSGTRLTVV.

This clonotype occurred a few times. V gene TRBV11-2 combines with J gene TRBJ2-2, with 12 bases identical to TRBD2. The germline CDR1 and CDR2 sequences are SGHAT and FQNNGV. The CDR3 extends over 16 amino acids. Trimming removed 5 bases from V and 5 bases from J; junction bases left unmatched: 6. CDR3 sequence (DNA): TGTGCCAGCAGCCCCCGACTAGCGGGAGTGACCGGGGAGCTGTTTTTT. Protein sequence: CASSPRLAGVTGELFF.

The chain combines TRBV2 with TRBJ2-3; D unresolved. The V and J ends lost 1 base and 0 bases respectively, with 8 bases between them. Germline-derived CDR1 and CDR2 are SNHLY and FYNNEI. The CDR3 consists of 15 residues. This CDR3 is CASSEEGLSTDTQYF. CDR3 bases: TGTGCCAGCAGTGAAGAAGGGTTGAGCACAGATACGCAGTATTTT. Based on the CDR3 plus reference TRBV2 and TRBJ2-3, the full variable domain is EPEVTQTPSHQVTQMGQEVILRCVPISNHLYFYWYRQILGQKVEFLVSFYNNEISEKSEIFDDQFSVERPDGSNFTLKIRSTKLEDSAMYFCASSEEGLSTDTQYFGPGTRLTVL.

This clonotype was recorded at least ten times. This chain joins TRBV4-2 and TRBJ1-2; D remains ambiguous. V dropped 0 bases and J dropped 5 bases, with 13 bases sitting between them. This CDR3 region has 15 residues. Germline V lookup: CDR1 LGHNA, CDR2 YNFKEQ. CDR3 nucleotide sequence: TGTGCCAGCAGCCAAGATGACGGTCCCCTGTATGGCTACACCTTC. Translation: CASSQDDGPLYGYTF.

The DNA of the CDR3 is TGTGCCAGCAGCTTAGTCGGGACCCAGTACTTC. Its protein is CASSLVGTQYF. The chain links TRBV7-2 to TRBJ2-5; D not resolved. Germline lookup yields CDR1 SGHTA and CDR2 FQGNSA. This CDR3 contains 11 residues. The ends were cut back, 1 base at V and 7 bases at J, with 4 bases in the middle. Together with reference TRBV7-2 and TRBJ2-5, the CDR3 gives the full variable domain: GAGVSQSPSNKVTEKGKDVELRCDPISGHTALYWYRQSLGQGLEFLIYFQGNSAPDKSGLPSDRFSAERTGGSVSTLTIQRTQQEDSAVYLCASSLVGTQYFGPGTRLLVL.

The rearrangement joins TRBV28 to TRBJ2-3, with a possible D match to TRBD2 (5 bases). The V end was cut by 6 bases, the J end by 1 base, with 14 bases between. CDR1 and CDR2 (germline): MDHEN, SYDVKM. The CDR3 loop spans 15 amino acids. The CDR3 DNA reads TGTGCCAGCAGACCAAGCGGTACCGGCACAGATACGCAGTATTTT. This sequence encodes CASRPSGTGTDTQYF. Full variable domain (outside the CDR3, taken from reference TRBV28 and TRBJ2-3): DVKVTQSSRYLVKRTGEKVFLECVQDMDHENMFWYRQDPGLGLRLIYFSYDVKMKEKGDIPEGYSVSREKKERFSLILESASTNQTSMYLCASRPSGTGTDTQYFGPGTRLTVL.

This clonotype came up a few times. The chain employs TRBV28 and TRBJ2-3; no clear D. Between the trimmed V and J ends, which lost 6 bases and 6 bases, there was a span of 13 bases. CDR3 size: 13 residues. From germline, CDR1 is MDHEN and CDR2 SYDVKM. The CDR3 DNA reads as TGTGCCAGCAGGGGCAGGACCCGGGATACGCAGTATTTT. It codes for CASRGRTRDTQYF.

This clonotype has just a few counts. This chain connects TRBV18 to TRBJ2-1; either TRBD1 or TRBD2 may fit D (5 bases each). Germline lookup yields CDR1 KGHSH and CDR2 LQKENI. Trimming shortened V by 3 bases and J by 8 bases, and 17 bases separated the two germline ends. This CDR3 is 15 amino acids long. CDR3: CASSPPGRMSYEQFF. Written as DNA, the CDR3 is TGTGCCAGCTCACCTCCGGGACGGATGTCGTATGAGCAGTTCTTC.

The rearrangement links TRBV6-8 to TRBJ2-7; 7 nucleotides match TRBD1. The CDR3 has 15 amino acids. J lost 2 bases, V lost 6 bases, and 10 bases had no gene match. CDR1 MNHGY and CDR2 SAAAGT come from the germline V gene. The CDR3 loop is CASSIRPGQTYEQYV. DNA of the CDR3: TGTGCCAGCAGCATCCGACCGGGACAGACCTACGAGCAGTACGTC.

The sample holds many counts of this clonotype. This chain uses TRBV4-3 with TRBJ2-3, with 10 bases identical to TRBD2. The CDR3 totals 19 residues. The germline gives CDR1 LGHNA, CDR2 YSLEER. The ends lost 0 bases at V and 4 bases at J; junction bases unmatched: 13. In DNA, the CDR3 is TGCGCCAGCAGCCAAGAGCTACCGGTCGGAGCGGGAGGGGCAGATACGCAGTATTTT. Amino acids: CASSQELPVGAGGADTQYF.

In this sample, this clonotype turned up many times. The gene calls are TRBV6-1 and TRBJ1-4; D unresolved. Germline loops: CDR1 MNHNS, CDR2 SASEGT. The CDR3 has 16 amino acids. V lost 1 base and J lost 0, with 9 bases in between. Here the CDR3 reads CASSEGRASTNEKLFF. In DNA, the CDR3 is TGTGCCAGCAGTGAAGGGAGGGCGTCAACTAATGAAAAACTGTTTTTT.

This clonotype appeared once. The CDR3 reads CASSLGGQMGMNTEAFF. The CDR3, as DNA: TGCGCCAGCAGCTTGGGCGGACAGATGGGCATGAACACTGAAGCTTTCTTT. This sequence joins TRBV5-1 and TRBJ1-1, with TRBD1 as a possible D gene (6 bases). Trimming pared 0 bases from V and 0 bases from J, leaving 15 bases between. This CDR3 has 17 amino acids. Germline V gene lookup returns CDR1 SGHRS and CDR2 YFSETQ.

This clonotype has ten or more counts. This sequence joins TRBV3-1 and TRBJ1-4; possible D gene TRBD1, 5 bases. The germline gives CDR1 LGHDT, CDR2 YNNKEL (reference sequence). The ends were cut back, 6 bases at V and 4 bases at J, with 15 bases in the middle. The CDR3 covers 15 residues. CDR3 sequence (DNA): TGTGCCAGCAGAGATGCCGCGACAGTTAATGAAAAACTGTTTTTT. Protein sequence: CASRDAATVNEKLFF. The full variable domain, its missing parts supplied by reference TRBV3-1 and TRBJ1-4, is DTAVSQTPKYLVTQMGNDKSIKCEQNLGHDTMYWYKQDSKKFLKIMFSYNNKELIINETVPNRFSPKSPDKAHLNLHINSLELGDSAVYFCASRDAATVNEKLFFGSGTQLSVL.

This clonotype was counted a few times. The rearrangement uses TRBV28 and TRBJ2-2; TRBD2 matches at 12 bases. The CDR3 has 15 residues. Germline CDR1 is MDHEN and CDR2 is SYDVKM. V dropped 8 bases and J dropped 2; count of bases not matched to a gene: 3. CDR3 protein: CASLTSGSNTGELFF. Here the CDR3 DNA reads TGTGCCAGCTTGACTAGCGGGAGTAACACCGGGGAGCTGTTTTTT. The full variable domain, completed using reference TRBV28 and TRBJ2-2, is DVKVTQSSRYLVKRTGEKVFLECVQDMDHENMFWYRQDPGLGLRLIYFSYDVKMKEKGDIPEGYSVSREKKERFSLILESASTNQTSMYLCASLTSGSNTGELFFGEGSRLTVL.

This clonotype occurred many times. The rearrangement joins TRBV2 to TRBJ1-6, with 9 nucleotides matching TRBD1. Germline CDR1 is SNHLY and CDR2 is FYNNEI. This CDR3 has 14 residues. Unmatched junction bases numbered 6, after V lost 5 bases and J lost 10 bases. This chain's CDR3 is CASSPGQGGSPLHF. CDR3 DNA sequence: TGTGCCAGCAGTCCGGGACAGGGAGGATCACCCCTCCACTTT. Supplemented by reference TRBV2 and TRBJ1-6, the full variable domain reads EPEVTQTPSHQVTQMGQEVILRCVPISNHLYFYWYRQILGQKVEFLVSFYNNEISEKSEIFDDQFSVERPDGSNFTLKIRSTKLEDSAMYFCASSPGQGGSPLHFGNGTRLTVT.